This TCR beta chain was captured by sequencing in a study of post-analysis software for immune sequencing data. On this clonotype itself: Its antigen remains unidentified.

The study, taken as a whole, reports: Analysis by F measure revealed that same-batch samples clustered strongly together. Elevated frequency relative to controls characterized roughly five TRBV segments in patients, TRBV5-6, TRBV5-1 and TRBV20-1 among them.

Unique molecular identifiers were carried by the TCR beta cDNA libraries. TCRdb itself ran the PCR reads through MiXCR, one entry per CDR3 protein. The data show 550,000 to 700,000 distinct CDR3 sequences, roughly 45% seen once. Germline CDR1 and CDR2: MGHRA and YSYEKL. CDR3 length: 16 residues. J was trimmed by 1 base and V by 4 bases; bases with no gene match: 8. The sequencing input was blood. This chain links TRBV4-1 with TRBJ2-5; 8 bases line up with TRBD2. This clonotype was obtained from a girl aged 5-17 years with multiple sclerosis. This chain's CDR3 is CASSPKTSGGQETQYF. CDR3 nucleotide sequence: TGCGCCAGCAGCCCCAAGACGAGCGGGGGCCAAGAGACCCAGTACTTC.